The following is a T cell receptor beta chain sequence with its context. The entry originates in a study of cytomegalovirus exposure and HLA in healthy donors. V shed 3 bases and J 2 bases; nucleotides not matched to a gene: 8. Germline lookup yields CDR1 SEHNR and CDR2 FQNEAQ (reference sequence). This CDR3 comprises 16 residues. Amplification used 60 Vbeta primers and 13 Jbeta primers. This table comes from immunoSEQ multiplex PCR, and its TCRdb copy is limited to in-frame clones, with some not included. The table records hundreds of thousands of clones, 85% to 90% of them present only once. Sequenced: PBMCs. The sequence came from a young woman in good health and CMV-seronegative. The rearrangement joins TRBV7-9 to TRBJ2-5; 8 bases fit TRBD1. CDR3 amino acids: CASSFGQGREQETQYF. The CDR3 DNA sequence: TGTGCCAGCAGCTTCGGACAGGGTCGTGAGCAAGAGACCCAGTACTTC.